What follows are 16 T cell receptor beta chains derived from one specimen sequenced in a study of blood T cells in healthy people across ages. Together with a sample-barcoded 5' primer, a J-beta primer mix was included in a second PCR lasting roughly 7 to 11 cycles. MiXCR, run by TCRdb on the 5' RACE reads, gives a single entry per CDR3 protein. The sample records about 1.4 million distinct CDR3 sequences, approximately 59% being singletons. The sequenced sample consisted of blood. The receptors stem from a young man in good health.

This clonotype has a handful of counts. This chain joins TRBV11-2 and TRBJ1-5, with D possibly being TRBD1 (5 bases). The CDR3 has 13 residues. Trimming cost V 5 bases and J 3 bases, with 8 bases left between them. The V gene's germline CDR1 is SGHAT and CDR2 FQNNGV. This chain's CDR3 is CASSGGPNQPQHF. The CDR3, as DNA: TGTGCCAGCAGCGGGGGACCCAATCAGCCCCAGCATTTT.

This sequence joins TRBV6-1 and TRBJ2-1, with 11 bases matching TRBD2. The CDR3 length is 18 residues. Germline V gene data show CDR1 as MNHNS and CDR2 as SASEGT. With V trimmed by 4 bases and J by 8 bases, 16 bases remained unmatched. CDR3 region: CASSGLAGRALSPDEQFF. In DNA form, the CDR3 reads TGTGCCAGCAGTGGACTAGCGGGACGTGCTTTATCTCCTGATGAGCAGTTCTTC.

This clonotype was seen only once. The J gene is TRBJ2-2, the V gene TRBV12-3 or TRBV12-4, with a possible D match to TRBD1 (5 bases). Between the trimmed V and J ends, which lost 5 bases and 1 base, there was a span of 8 bases. The CDR3 is 14 amino acids. In DNA, the CDR3 is TGTGCCAGCAGTCCTGACAGGAACACCGGGGAGCTGTTTTTT. Residues: CASSPDRNTGELFF.

CDR3 amino acids: CASSYSQRSEQYF. In DNA, the CDR3 is TGTGCCAGCAGTTACTCTCAAAGGAGCGAGCAGTACTTC. The genes are TRBV6-2 or TRBV6-3 and TRBJ2-7; D remains ambiguous. This CDR3 region has 13 residues. V lost 0 bases to trimming and J lost 6 bases, with 9 bases between them. CDR1 and CDR2 from the germline V gene are MNHEY and SVGEGT.

This clonotype was counted a few times. The rearrangement uses TRBV7-8 and TRBJ2-5; no definite D call. The V and J ends lost 2 bases and 2 bases respectively, with 6 bases between them. This CDR3 has 13 residues. Germline V CDR1 and CDR2: SGHVS, FQNEAQ. CDR3 protein: CASSLMIQETQYF. As DNA, the CDR3 is TGTGCCAGCAGCTTAATGATTCAAGAGACCCAGTACTTC.

The rearrangement joins TRBV6-6 to TRBJ1-4; D uncertain. Trimming pared 5 bases from V and 5 bases from J, leaving 15 bases between. CDR1 is MNHNY and CDR2 is SVGAGI in the germline V gene (reference sequence). This CDR3 region has 15 residues. The CDR3 reads CASSSPEGRNEKLFF. Here the CDR3 DNA reads TGTGCCAGCAGTAGCCCGGAGGGCCGGAATGAAAAACTGTTTTTT.

This clonotype was counted many times. The gene calls are TRBV5-1 and TRBJ1-1; tentative D call: TRBD1 (5 bases). This CDR3 has 14 residues. Germline assignment: CDR1 SGHRS and CDR2 YFSETQ. The germline V and J ends were trimmed by 1 base and 4 bases, with 11 bases remaining between them. The CDR3 spells CASSLSQGSTEAFF. The DNA for the CDR3 is TGCGCCAGCAGCTTGTCCCAGGGCTCCACTGAAGCTTTCTTT.

This clonotype appeared once. The chain joins TRBV6-4 to TRBJ2-1; unclear D gene. The CDR3 is made up of 13 amino acids. V was shortened by 2 bases and J by 9 bases, with 11 bases between the two germline ends. The germline V gene has CDR1 MRHNA and CDR2 SNTAGT. The CDR3 is CASSDGGRGEQFF. The CDR3 DNA sequence: TGTGCCAGCAGTGACGGTGGACGAGGTGAGCAGTTCTTC.

The chain is built from TRBV27 and TRBJ2-3; 9 nucleotides match TRBD2. Germline values: CDR1 MNHEY, CDR2 SMNVEV (reference sequence). Losses at the gene ends were 8 bases for V and 6 bases for J; bases not matched to a gene: 15. The CDR3 runs to 16 residues. CDR3 bases: TGTGCCAGCCGGGGGAGGTCTAGCGGGATATTTGATACGCAGTATTTT. This translates into CASRGRSSGIFDTQYF.

J is TRBJ1-1 and V is TRBV9; 10 bases are shared with TRBD1. This CDR3 is 17 amino acids long. Germline V gene lookup returns CDR1 SGDLS and CDR2 YYNGEE. The V segment lost 0 bases and the J segment 4 bases; nucleotides outside the gene matches: 9. CDR3 coding DNA: TGTGCCAGCAGCGTAGTCGGGGTGGGACAGGGGTTCACTGAAGCTTTCTTT. It codes for CASSVVGVGQGFTEAFF.

The chain joins TRBV29-1 to TRBJ1-2, with 9 bases that match TRBD1. The CDR3 covers 13 residues. The V segment lost 6 bases and the J segment 7 bases; nucleotides outside the gene matches: 9. Germline V gives CDR1 SQVTM, CDR2 ANQGSEA. This CDR3 reads CSVGTTGGRGYTF. CDR3 DNA: TGCAGCGTAGGGACCACAGGGGGCCGTGGCTACACCTTC.

This chain connects TRBV20-1 to TRBJ1-5; the D gene is possibly TRBD1 (6 bases). Germline CDR1 is DFQATT and CDR2 is SNEGSKA (reference sequence). This CDR3 region has 15 residues. V lost 0 bases and J lost 6, with 15 bases in between. CDR3 loop: CSARDPGAISQPQHF. In DNA form, the CDR3 reads TGCAGTGCTAGAGATCCGGGGGCGATCAGTCAGCCCCAGCATTTT.

The genes are TRBV20-1 and TRBJ1-2, with D maybe TRBD1 (6 bases). Trimming pared 4 bases from V and 2 bases from J, leaving 32 bases between. CDR1 and CDR2 from the germline V gene are DFQATT and SNEGSKA (reference sequence). The CDR3 consists of 20 residues. CDR3 coding DNA: TGCAGTGCTACGGCTCGGTTTTTGGGTAGGGGGAACCGGCAAAACTATGGCTACACCTTC. Residues: CSATARFLGRGNRQNYGYTF.

This clonotype appeared many times. The chain couples TRBV6-5 to TRBJ2-5; TRBD1 aligns across 9 bases. Unmatched junction bases numbered 6, after V lost 5 bases and J lost 5 bases. The CDR3 length is 14 residues. Germline V gives CDR1 MNHEY, CDR2 SVGAGI. In nucleotides, the CDR3 is TGTGCCAGCAGTCCACAGGGGGCCGGGGAGACCCAGTACTTC. As protein: CASSPQGAGETQYF.

The rearrangement links TRBV30 to TRBJ2-7; D may correspond to TRBD1 or TRBD2 (5 bases each). V was cut by 4 bases and J by 3 bases, with 19 bases left in between. The CDR3 sequence is 15 residues long. Germline V CDR1 and CDR2: GTSNPN, SVGIG (reference sequence). The CDR3 loop reads CAWKGRELGDYEQYF. The CDR3 nucleotides are TGTGCCTGGAAAGGCCGGGAACTAGGGGACTACGAGCAGTACTTC.

This clonotype was observed a handful of times. The chain couples TRBV6-2 or TRBV6-3 to TRBJ2-7; 7 bases agree with TRBD1. This CDR3 spans 15 amino acids. The V gene end was trimmed by 7 bases and the J gene end by 2 bases; junction bases not matched to a gene: 11. Per the germline V gene, CDR1 is MNHEY and CDR2 is SVGEGT. The CDR3 here is CASKDPGQKTYEQYF. The CDR3 nucleotides read TGTGCCAGCAAAGATCCGGGACAGAAGACCTACGAGCAGTACTTC.